The T cell receptor (beta chain) under discussion was sequenced for a study of cytomegalovirus exposure and HLA in healthy donors. Findings and caveats of the study: Association with HLA alleles at 0.05 false discovery rate was found for around 17,000 TCR beta sequences in a later analysis.

The V end lost 0 bases, the J end lost 2 bases, and 9 bases lay between the germline ends. This CDR3 has 14 residues. Germline V CDR1 and CDR2: SGDLS, YYNGEE. The PCR had 60 Vbeta and 13 Jbeta primers. The table came from immunoSEQ multiplex PCR; TCRdb's copy has only in-frame clones and leaves some out. Here the sample table reports 70,000 to 80,000 clones. As to this clone: Antigen: not known.

The sequence was obtained from a middle-aged man in good health and CMV-seronegative. The chain recombines TRBV9 with TRBJ2-7; tentative D call: TRBD1 (5 bases). The sample comprised PBMCs. In DNA form, the CDR3 reads TGTGCCAGCAGCGTAGGGACACCACCCTACGAGCAGTACTTC. It yields the protein CASSVGTPPYEQYF.